This is a list of T cell receptor beta chains from one sample in a study of blood T cell repertoires in COVID-19. TCRdb's table, derived via immunoSEQ multiplex PCR, lists solely in-frame clones and lacks some. The sample records some 200,000 clones, roughly four fifths being singletons. Sequencing was carried out using PBMCs or T cells enriched from blood (not recorded which). The receptors shown here come from a woman between 50 and 59 years old who had been exposed to COVID-19. CDR3s include the opening cysteine and the closing phenylalanine or tryptophan. A D gene is named only where the DNA matches it firmly. Where a row states a size, it is once, few, many or the class of an expanded clone; other rows omit it.

cdr3_nt,cdr3_aa,d_call,j_call,clone_size,v_call
TGTGCCAGCAGCTTAGTTTGGGGCGACGAGCAGTACTTC,CASSLVWGDEQYF,-,TRBJ2-7,once,TRBV11-2
TGTGCCAGCAGCTCAACAGGGGTCTGGGAGACCCAGTACTTC,CASSSTGVWETQYF,TRBD1,TRBJ2-5,-,TRBV11-2
TGTGCCAGCAGTTTAGGACAGACCGGGGAGCTGTTTTTT,CASSLGQTGELFF,-,TRBJ2-2,once,TRBV2
TGTGCCAGCAGCGTCGGGACAGGGGGCGATGGCTACACCTTC,CASSVGTGGDGYTF,TRBD1,TRBJ1-2,-,TRBV6-5
TGTGCCAGCAGCCAAGATCCTATGACAGAAATAAATGGCTACACCTTC,CASSQDPMTEINGYTF,-,TRBJ1-2,-,TRBV14
TGCGCCAGCAGTGAACGTCCCGGGACAGGGGTCGGGGAGCTGTTTTTT,CASSERPGTGVGELFF,TRBD1,TRBJ2-2,once,TRBV10-1
TGTGCCAGCAGTTACGGGGAGGGTCAGCCCCAGCATTTT,CASSYGEGQPQHF,-,TRBJ1-5,-,TRBV6-2/TRBV6-3
TGTGCCAGCAAATCGGACAGGGGTCCCTTCACTGAAGCTTTCTTT,CASKSDRGPFTEAFF,TRBD1,TRBJ1-1,-,TRBV6-5
TGTGCCAGCAATAATCTAAGCCCTGGACATGGAAACACCATATATTTT,CASNNLSPGHGNTIYF,-,TRBJ1-3,-,TRBV28
TGTGCCACCACTCAAGGACAGGCTAACTATGGCTACACCTTC,CATTQGQANYGYTF,TRBD1,TRBJ1-2,-,TRBV15
TGTGCCAGCAGTTTTAGGGGGAAGGAGACCCAGTACTTC,CASSFRGKETQYF,-,TRBJ2-5,-,TRBV27
TGTGCCAGCAGCAAAAAACCCGGGGGCGGGGAGCTGTTTTTT,CASSKKPGGGELFF,-,TRBJ2-2,-,TRBV21-1
TGTGCCATCAGAGCGCTAGAAGGTTCACCCCTCCACTTT,CAIRALEGSPLHF,-,TRBJ1-6,-,TRBV10-3
TGTGCCAGCAGACCTTCCGGGACAAACGTTTACACCTTC,CASRPSGTNVYTF,-,TRBJ1-2,-,TRBV12-3/TRBV12-4
TGCGCCAGCAGCTTGGGGGCCTCCGGGACAGGGGGTGGAAACACCATATATTTT,CASSLGASGTGGGNTIYF,TRBD1,TRBJ1-3,-,TRBV5-1
TGCGCCATAAAAGGGGGCGACAGAAATCAGCCCCAGCATTTT,CAIKGGDRNQPQHF,TRBD1,TRBJ1-5,-,TRBV10-1
TGTGCCAGCAGCTGGGGGGTAGGGGCCGGAGTCGACACTGAAGCTTTCTTT,CASSWGVGAGVDTEAFF,-,TRBJ1-1,-,TRBV5-8
TGTGCCAGCAGCTTAACCGGGACAGGGGGCCAAAATGAGCAGTTCTTC,CASSLTGTGGQNEQFF,TRBD1,TRBJ2-1,once,TRBV7-2
TGCGCCAGCTCATACATTACAGGGTTGGATGGCTACACCTTC,CASSYITGLDGYTF,-,TRBJ1-2,-,TRBV5-1
TGTGCCAGCAGCCCGACTAGCGTAATTTCAGATACGCAGTATTTT,CASSPTSVISDTQYF,TRBD2,TRBJ2-3,-,TRBV9
TGTGCCAGCAGTCTCCGGACAGGGGGACATGGCTACACCTTC,CASSLRTGGHGYTF,TRBD1,TRBJ1-2,few,TRBV27
TGTGCCAGTAGGGCGACAGCACAGCTTGTCTATGGCTACACCTTC,CASRATAQLVYGYTF,-,TRBJ1-2,-,TRBV19
TGTGCCAGCAGCGTGACCGGGACAGACTACGAGCAGTACTTC,CASSVTGTDYEQYF,TRBD1,TRBJ2-7,-,TRBV9
TGTGCCAGCAGCCAAGGGCCGTATGGCTACACCTTC,CASSQGPYGYTF,-,TRBJ1-2,-,TRBV3-1/TRBV3-2
TGTGCCAGCAGCCAAGGAGGGACAGGGACTCGCGGCTATGGCTACACCTTC,CASSQGGTGTRGYGYTF,TRBD1,TRBJ1-2,-,TRBV3-1/TRBV3-2
TGCAGCGTCCAGGTTGTTAGCAATCAGCCCCAGCATTTT,CSVQVVSNQPQHF,-,TRBJ1-5,-,TRBV29-1
TGTGCCAGCAGCTCGGTCGGGGGCACTGAAGCTTTCTTT,CASSSVGGTEAFF,-,TRBJ1-1,-,TRBV3-1/TRBV3-2
TGTGCCAGCAGCTTTATCACTAGCACAGATACGCAGTATTTT,CASSFITSTDTQYF,-,TRBJ2-3,-,TRBV5-4
TGTGCCAGCAGCCTAGAGGGGAGGAGTGGCTACACCTTC,CASSLEGRSGYTF,-,TRBJ1-2,once,TRBV7-9
TGCAGCGTCAGTACAGGGGTCAGTGGCTACACCTTC,CSVSTGVSGYTF,TRBD1,TRBJ1-2,-,TRBV29-1
TGTGCCAGCAGGCTACAGGGAAATAATTCACCCCTCCACTTT,CASRLQGNNSPLHF,-,TRBJ1-6,-,TRBV2
TGCAGCGTTTCTTGGGCGGGAGACCAGCCCCAGCATTTT,CSVSWAGDQPQHF,-,TRBJ1-5,-,TRBV29-1
TGTGCCAGCAGCCTAAGACAGGGTAAGGATACGCAGTATTTT,CASSLRQGKDTQYF,TRBD1,TRBJ2-3,few,TRBV5-4
TGTGCCAGCAGTTCCCGGACAGGGAATTCATATGGCTACACCTTC,CASSSRTGNSYGYTF,TRBD1,TRBJ1-2,-,TRBV6-5
TGCAGCGTTGGGGAGCAAGGGCAGCCCCAGCATTTT,CSVGEQGQPQHF,-,TRBJ1-5,-,TRBV29-1